The 3 T cell receptor beta chains below come from one sample, sequenced in a study of blood T cells in healthy people across ages. Using a J-beta primer mix together with a sample-barcoded 5' primer, a second PCR was run for roughly 7 to 11 cycles. Each CDR3 protein is one row after TCRdb ran MiXCR on the 5' RACE reads. The sample records about 800,000 distinct CDR3 sequences, roughly 60% being singletons. Material for sequencing was blood. These receptors were collected from a man under 40 in good health.

This clonotype has only one observation. Germline and junction disagree at one end, which may indicate a read error. V is TRBV2 and J is TRBJ2-3; 15 nucleotides line up with TRBD2. The CDR3 length is 18 residues. Per germline, CDR1 SNHLY and CDR2 FYNNEI. The CDR3: CAGSVPGLAGGHTDTQYF. CDR3 nucleotides: TGTGCCGGCAGTGTCCCTGGACTAGCGGGGGGGCACACAGATACGCAGTATTTT.

This chain joins TRBV7-9 and TRBJ1-4, with TRBD1 matching over 7 bases. The V and J ends lost 7 bases and 8 bases, in that order; junction bases with no gene match: 10. Germline lookup yields CDR1 SEHNR and CDR2 FQNEAQ (reference sequence). CDR3 size: 14 residues. The CDR3 is CASIRSGGGEKLFF. The CDR3 nucleotides read TGTGCCAGCATCCGCAGTGGAGGGGGCGAAAAACTGTTTTTT.

This clonotype was counted between two and nine times. This chain joins TRBV7-7 and TRBJ2-1; the D is unclear. V was cut by 0 bases and J by 7 bases, with 7 bases left in between. Looked up from germline, CDR1 is SSHAT and CDR2 is FNYEAQ (reference sequence). The CDR3 extends over 13 amino acids. The CDR3 sequence is CASSLAWGNEQFF. The CDR3 nucleotides read TGTGCCAGCAGCTTAGCGTGGGGTAATGAGCAGTTCTTC.